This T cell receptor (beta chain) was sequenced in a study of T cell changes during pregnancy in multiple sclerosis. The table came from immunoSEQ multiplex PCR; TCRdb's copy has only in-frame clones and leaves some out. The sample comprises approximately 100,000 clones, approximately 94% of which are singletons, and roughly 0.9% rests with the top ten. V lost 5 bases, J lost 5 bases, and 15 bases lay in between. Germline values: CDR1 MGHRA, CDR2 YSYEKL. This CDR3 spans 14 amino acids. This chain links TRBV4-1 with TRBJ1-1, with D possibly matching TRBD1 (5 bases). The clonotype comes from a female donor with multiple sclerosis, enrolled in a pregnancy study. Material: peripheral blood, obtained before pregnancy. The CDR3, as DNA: TGCGCCAGCAGCGGGCCATTGAAGGGGACTGAAGCTTTCTTT. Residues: CASSGPLKGTEAFF.